This T cell receptor beta chain was retrieved from a study of regulatory T cells in long-lasting Graves disease. This clonotype showed up many times. The time point: newly diagnosed GD, antithyroid drugs for less than 3 months. From RNA extracted from PBMCs, the TCR library was made. Both iRepertoire HTBI primers and Arm-PCR of CDR3 regions were used to build the TCR beta libraries. TCRdb recomputed calls from the multiplex PCR reads with MiXCR, one row per CDR3 protein. This table holds around 500,000 distinct CDR3 sequences, around 12% found once. Germline CDR1 reads MNHEY; CDR2 reads SMNVEV (reference sequence). V gave up 5 bases and J gave up 4 bases, with 9 bases separating them. This CDR3 contains 13 residues. The same sample was also studied in work on T cells in Graves' hyperthyroidism and ophthalmopathy. This second report adds: Also found in blood were most expanded thyroid clonotypes above 0.001.

This TCR was recovered from a woman under 40 with Graves disease. The chain carries TRBV27 and TRBJ1-5; D call uncertain. The source was peripheral blood mononuclear cells (PBMCs), collected at new diagnosis, from a patient treated with antithyroid drugs. In nucleotides, the CDR3 is TGTGCCAGCAGTCCGACTCGTAATCAGCCCCAGCATTTT. It yields the protein CASSPTRNQPQHF.